Listed below are T cell receptor beta chains from one sample, sequenced in a study of shared clonotypes between healthy human individuals. The repertoire was sequenced with immunoSEQ multiplex PCR; TCRdb's copy has only in-frame clones and lacks some. The sample shows about 2.3 million clones, more than 85% of them seen only once. Material: naive CD4+ T cells from PBMCs. These receptors were obtained from a man between 18 and 29 years old in good health. Some clones in this sample may be carry-over from other donors' samples. Each CDR3 is given with its conserved first and last residue. A D gene is named only where the DNA matches it firmly. Clone sizes are given selectively: once, few, many, or a class where the clone is expanded.

abundance,len,v_gene,j_gene,d_gene,CDR3aa,CDR3nt
-,12,TRBV29-1,TRBJ1-2,-,CSSMPGPVGYTF,TGCAGCTCTATGCCGGGACCTGTCGGCTACACCTTC
-,15,TRBV19,TRBJ1-4,-,CASTAGMRRLEKLFF,TGTGCCAGTACCGCGGGGATGAGGCGGTTGGAAAAACTGTTTTTT
-,15,TRBV30,TRBJ2-3,TRBD2,CAWSVRTSGGDTQYF,TGTGCCTGGAGTGTACGGACTAGCGGCGGAGATACGCAGTATTTT
-,16,TRBV6-1,TRBJ2-1,TRBD2,CASSGRLAGGYNEQFF,TGTGCCAGCAGTGGTCGACTAGCGGGAGGGTACAATGAGCAGTTCTTC
-,16,TRBV5-4,TRBJ2-6,-,CASSLGGSSWANVLTF,TGTGCCAGCAGCTTGGGGGGATCCTCCTGGGCCAACGTCCTGACTTTC
-,14,TRBV4-2,TRBJ2-7,TRBD2,CASSQEREAYEQYF,TGTGCCAGCAGCCAAGAACGGGAGGCCTACGAGCAGTACTTC
-,14,TRBV28,TRBJ2-1,TRBD2,CASSRLAGYNEQFF,TGTGCCAGCAGTCGACTAGCGGGGTACAATGAGCAGTTCTTC
-,14,TRBV9,TRBJ2-5,-,CASSVGEGWQTQYF,TGTGCCAGCAGCGTAGGCGAGGGATGGCAGACCCAGTACTTC
-,16,TRBV18,TRBJ2-3,-,CASSPLAQSSTDTQYF,TGTGCCAGCTCACCACTAGCCCAATCTAGCACAGATACGCAGTATTTT
-,16,TRBV5-1,TRBJ2-2,-,CASSLVFIGNTGELFF,TGCGCCAGCAGCTTGGTGTTTATAGGGAACACCGGGGAGCTGTTTTTT
-,15,TRBV5-1,TRBJ2-1,-,CASSLGDTLRNEQFF,TGCGCCAGCAGCTTGGGGGACACCTTGAGAAATGAGCAGTTCTTC
-,16,TRBV18,TRBJ2-1,TRBD1,CASSRSRDSSYNEQFF,TGTGCCAGCTCACGGAGCCGGGACAGCTCCTACAATGAGCAGTTCTTC
once,16,TRBV27,TRBJ2-7,TRBD2,CASSSTRTSGSDEQYF,TGTGCCAGCAGTTCTACACGGACTAGCGGGAGTGACGAGCAGTACTTC
-,14,TRBV2,TRBJ1-4,-,CASSEQGSSEKLFF,TGTGCCAGCAGTGAACAGGGGAGTAGTGAAAAACTGTTTTTT
few,11,TRBV20-1,TRBJ1-1,-,CSVGLNTEAFF,TGCAGTGTTGGTCTGAACACTGAAGCTTTCTTT
-,15,TRBV7-7,TRBJ2-7,-,CASSLNPGQNYEQYF,TGTGCCAGCAGCTTGAATCCGGGACAAAACTACGAGCAGTACTTC
-,15,TRBV6-4,TRBJ2-3,TRBD2,CASSLTSGSADTQYF,TGTGCCAGCAGCCTGACTAGCGGGAGTGCAGATACGCAGTATTTT
-,16,TRBV28,TRBJ2-7,TRBD1,CASSSTGGADLDEQYF,TGTGCCAGCAGCAGTACAGGGGGCGCCGATCTAGACGAGCAGTACTTC
-,14,TRBV5-1,TRBJ2-3,-,CASSLVVGPDTQYF,TGCGCCAGCAGCTTGGTCGTCGGGCCAGATACGCAGTATTTT
-,14,TRBV18,TRBJ1-3,-,CASSLQGSGNTIYF,TGTGCCAGCTCTCTCCAGGGTTCTGGAAACACCATATATTTT
once,15,TRBV6-5,TRBJ2-7,-,CASRLPAGPPYEQYF,TGTGCCAGCAGATTACCAGCTGGCCCCCCCTACGAGCAGTACTTC
-,15,TRBV2,TRBJ1-4,-,CASSPQGGGNEKLFF,TGTGCCAGCAGTCCCCAAGGAGGAGGTAATGAAAAACTGTTTTTT
-,17,TRBV5-1,TRBJ2-7,TRBD1,CASSSRPPGQANYEQYF,TGCGCCAGCAGTTCGCGACCTCCGGGACAGGCGAACTACGAGCAGTACTTC
-,11,TRBV10-2,TRBJ1-2,-,CATGALNGYTF,TGCGCCACCGGGGCCCTGAATGGCTACACCTTC
-,14,TRBV5-1,TRBJ1-2,-,CASSLGQGIYGYTF,TGCGCCAGCAGCTTAGGGCAGGGAATCTATGGCTACACCTTC
-,11,TRBV6-5,TRBJ2-7,-,CASSSIDEQYF,TGTGCCAGCAGTTCTATCGACGAGCAGTACTTC
-,14,TRBV28,TRBJ1-2,-,CASSLGGPVYGYTF,TGTGCCAGCAGTTTAGGGGGTCCAGTTTATGGCTACACCTTC
-,18,TRBV5-5,TRBJ2-1,-,CASSSQGLLTSSYNEQFF,TGTGCCAGCAGCTCCCAGGGCCTTCTCACGAGCTCCTACAATGAGCAGTTCTTC
-,15,TRBV7-7,TRBJ2-2,-,CASRGAGSNTGELFF,TGTGCCAGCAGGGGGGCGGGCTCGAACACCGGGGAGCTGTTTTTT
-,18,TRBV28,TRBJ2-7,TRBD1,CASSTIGSAAGGFHEQYF,TGTGCCAGCAGCACGATTGGCTCGGCGGCAGGGGGCTTCCACGAGCAGTACTTC
-,12,TRBV7-8,TRBJ2-1,TRBD2,CASSPREGEQFF,TGTGCCAGCAGCCCCCGGGAGGGTGAGCAGTTCTTC
-,14,TRBV6-5,TRBJ1-5,-,CASSYSGGFEPQHF,TGTGCCAGCAGTTACTCCGGGGGTTTTGAGCCCCAGCATTTT
-,13,TRBV5-6,TRBJ2-2,-,CASSLAGTGELFF,TGTGCCAGCAGCTTGGCGGGGACCGGGGAGCTGTTTTTT
-,13,TRBV11-3,TRBJ2-7,-,CASSLGRGYEQYF,TGTGCCAGCAGCTTAGGCAGGGGATACGAGCAGTACTTC
-,15,TRBV4-2,TRBJ2-7,-,CASSQDPVQTYEQYF,TGTGCCAGCAGCCAAGATCCCGTACAAACCTACGAGCAGTACTTC
-,16,TRBV18,TRBJ2-2,TRBD1,CASSPVAGGNTGELFF,TGTGCCAGCTCACCGGTGGCAGGGGGAAACACCGGGGAGCTGTTTTTT
-,17,TRBV5-1,TRBJ2-6,TRBD1,CASSSGQGSSGANVLTF,TGCGCCAGCAGCTCGGGACAGGGCTCCTCTGGGGCCAACGTCCTGACTTTC
-,15,TRBV27,TRBJ2-7,-,CASSHGRGGTYEQYF,TGTGCCAGCAGCCACGGCAGGGGGGGGACCTACGAGCAGTACTTC